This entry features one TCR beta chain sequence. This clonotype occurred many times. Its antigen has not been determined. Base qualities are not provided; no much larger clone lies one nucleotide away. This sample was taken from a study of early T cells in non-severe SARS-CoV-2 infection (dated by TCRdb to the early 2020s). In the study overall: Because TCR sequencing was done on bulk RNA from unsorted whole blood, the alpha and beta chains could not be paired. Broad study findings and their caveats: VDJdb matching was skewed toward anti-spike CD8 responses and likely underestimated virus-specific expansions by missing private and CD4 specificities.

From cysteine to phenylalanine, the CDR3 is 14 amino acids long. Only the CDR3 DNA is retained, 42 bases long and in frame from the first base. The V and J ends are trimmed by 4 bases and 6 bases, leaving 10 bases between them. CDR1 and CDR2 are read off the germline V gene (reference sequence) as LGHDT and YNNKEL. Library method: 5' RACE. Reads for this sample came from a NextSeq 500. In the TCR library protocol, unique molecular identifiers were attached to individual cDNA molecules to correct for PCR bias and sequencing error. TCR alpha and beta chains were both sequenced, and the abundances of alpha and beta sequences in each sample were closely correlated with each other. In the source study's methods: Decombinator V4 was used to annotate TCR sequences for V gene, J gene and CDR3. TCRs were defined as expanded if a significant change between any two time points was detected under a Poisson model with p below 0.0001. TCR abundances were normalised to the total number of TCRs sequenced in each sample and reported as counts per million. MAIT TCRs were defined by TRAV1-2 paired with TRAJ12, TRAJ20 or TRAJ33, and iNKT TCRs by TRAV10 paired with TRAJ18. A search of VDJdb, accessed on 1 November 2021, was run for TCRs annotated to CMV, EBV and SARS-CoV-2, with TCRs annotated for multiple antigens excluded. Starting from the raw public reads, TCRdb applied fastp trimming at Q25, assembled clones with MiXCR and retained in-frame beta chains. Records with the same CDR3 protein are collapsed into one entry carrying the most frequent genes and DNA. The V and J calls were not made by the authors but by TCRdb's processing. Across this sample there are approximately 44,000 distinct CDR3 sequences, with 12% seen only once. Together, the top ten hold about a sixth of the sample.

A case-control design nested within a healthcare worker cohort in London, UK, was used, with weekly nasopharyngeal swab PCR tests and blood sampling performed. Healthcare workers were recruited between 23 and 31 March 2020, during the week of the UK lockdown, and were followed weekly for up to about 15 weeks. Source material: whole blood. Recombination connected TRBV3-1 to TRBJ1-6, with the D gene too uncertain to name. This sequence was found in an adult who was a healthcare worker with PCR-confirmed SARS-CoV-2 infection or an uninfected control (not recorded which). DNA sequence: TGTGCCAGCAGCCGAGGACGGACTAATTCACCCCTCCACTTT. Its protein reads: CASSRGRTNSPLHF.